The 20 T cell receptor beta chains in this list originate from one sample, sequenced in a study of human T cells and chemical hapten exposure. TCRdb ran MiXCR on the RACE reads and lists one entry per CDR3 protein. The profile shows about 380,000 distinct CDR3 sequences, 5% to 6.5% of them singletons. Time point of the sample: pre-sensitization, week 0. As to treatment: therapeutic diphenylcyclopropenone sensitization with weekly scalp DPC. This specimen was whole blood, taken in connection with sensitization to the hapten diphenylcyclopropenone (DPC). The receptors stem from a woman in her 50s with alopecia areata. Some clones in this sample may be carry-over from other donors' samples.

This clonotype was picked up many times. CDR3 in DNA: TGTGCCAGCAGCGTAGACACGGTTTCCACAGATACGCAGTATTTT. Its protein is CASSVDTVSTDTQYF. The chain couples TRBV9 to TRBJ2-3; D gene unclear. CDR1 is SGDLS and CDR2 is YYNGEE in the germline V gene. This CDR3 has 15 residues. V lost 0 bases to trimming and J lost 2 bases, with 10 bases between them. The variable domain in full, with the rest retrieved from reference TRBV9 and TRBJ2-3, is DSGVTQTPKHLITATGQRVTLRCSPRSGDLSVYWYQQSLDQGLQFLIQYYNGEERAKGNILERFSAQQFPDLHSELNLSSLELGDSALYFCASSVDTVSTDTQYFGPGTRLTVL.

This clonotype was counted only a few times. The gene calls are TRBV29-1 and TRBJ2-5, with D hard to call. There are 12 residues in the CDR3. V shed 1 base and J shed 1 base, with 4 bases lying between them. In germline, CDR1 is SQVTM, CDR2 ANQGSEA. The CDR3 coding sequence is TGCAGCGTTGAAGGGGTCCAAGAGACCCAGTACTTC. The encoded protein is CSVEGVQETQYF.

The chain has TRBV9 and TRBJ2-3; 10 bases map to TRBD2. The germline CDR1 and CDR2 sequences are SGDLS and YYNGEE. CDR3 length: 15 amino acids. The V segment lost 3 bases and the J segment 4 bases; nucleotides outside the gene matches: 5. The chain's CDR3 is CASSDSGGRADTQYF. The CDR3 DNA reads as TGTGCCAGCAGCGATAGCGGGGGGCGGGCAGATACGCAGTATTTT. The full variable domain, with the rest looked up from reference TRBV9 and TRBJ2-3, is DSGVTQTPKHLITATGQRVTLRCSPRSGDLSVYWYQQSLDQGLQFLIQYYNGEERAKGNILERFSAQQFPDLHSELNLSSLELGDSALYFCASSDSGGRADTQYFGPGTRLTVL.

This chain connects TRBV5-4 to TRBJ1-1; D unresolved. Germline values: CDR1 SGHNT, CDR2 YYREEE (reference sequence). The length of the CDR3 is 14 residues. The V gene lost 2 bases and the J gene lost 4 bases, with 12 bases spanning the gap. CDR3 in DNA: TGTGCCAGCAGCTTTGGGGATATGGGCACTGAAGCTTTCTTT. This codes for CASSFGDMGTEAFF.

This clonotype was seen many times. The V call is TRBV15, the J call TRBJ2-3, with D perhaps matching TRBD2 (5 bases). V lost 0 bases and J lost 8, with 12 bases in between. The CDR3 runs 14 residues. Per the germline V gene, CDR1 is LNHNV and CDR2 is YYDKDF (reference sequence). CDR3 nucleotide sequence: TGTGCCACCAGCAGAGAGGTCAATCGGGGTACGCAGTATTTT. Residues: CATSREVNRGTQYF.

This clonotype showed up many times. This chain uses TRBV7-8 with TRBJ1-1; D is uncertain. Germline CDR1 and CDR2: SGHVS and FQNEAQ. This CDR3 is 12 amino acids long. V was clipped by 5 bases and J by 6 bases, with 10 bases between them. In DNA form, the CDR3 reads TGTGCCAGCAGCCTCAGGCCCCCTGAAGCTTTCTTT. The encoded protein is CASSLRPPEAFF. Together with reference TRBV7-8 and TRBJ1-1, the CDR3 gives the full variable domain: GAGVSQSPRYKVAKRGQDVALRCDPISGHVSLFWYQQALGQGPEFLTYFQNEAQLDKSGLPSDRFFAERPEGSVSTLKIQRTQQEDSAVYLCASSLRPPEAFFGQGTRLTVV.

The table lists this clonotype with many counts. The chain links TRBV10-3 to TRBJ1-2, with D perhaps TRBD1 (6 bases). V was pared by 3 bases and J by 6 bases, with 14 bases between. CDR1 ENHRY and CDR2 SYGVKD come from the germline V gene. The CDR3 consists of 14 residues. CDR3 DNA: TGTGCCATCAGTGAATTAGGACAGATAAATGGCTACACCTTC. Translation: CAISELGQINGYTF.

This clonotype came up many times. At one boundary the junction diverges from the germline segment, which might be a read error. The chain has TRBV20-1 and TRBJ2-4; 9 positions agree with TRBD2. CDR3 length equals 12 residues. Germline V CDR1 and CDR2: DFQATT, SNEGSKA (reference sequence). The CDR3 region is CSAGEGLALQYF. The DNA of the CDR3 is TGCAGTGCTGGAGAGGGACTAGCTCTTCAGTACTTC.

This clonotype was found many times. The V gene is TRBV5-6, the J gene TRBJ2-7, with TRBD2 as a possible D gene (5 bases). This CDR3 has 16 amino acids. Germline assignment: CDR1 SGHDT and CDR2 YYEEEE. Trimming stripped 0 bases from V and 1 base from J, with 14 bases between. The CDR3 protein is CASSLGAAGPSYEQYF. CDR3 bases: TGTGCCAGCAGCTTGGGAGCGGCAGGCCCATCCTACGAGCAGTACTTC.

The chain links TRBV7-9 to TRBJ1-1; D unclear. Between the trimmed V and J ends, which lost 1 base and 7 bases, there was a span of 7 bases. The CDR3 totals 12 residues. Looked up from germline, CDR1 is SEHNR and CDR2 is FQNEAQ (reference sequence). This CDR3 is CASSLVVGEAFF. Here the CDR3 DNA reads TGTGCCAGCAGCTTAGTCGTCGGTGAAGCTTTCTTT.

This clonotype was counted at least ten times. The rearrangement uses TRBV30 and TRBJ2-7, with D possibly being TRBD2 (6 bases). The CDR3 consists of 12 residues. Trimming stripped 3 bases from V and 2 bases from J, with 8 bases between. Germline loops: CDR1 GTSNPN, CDR2 SVGIG (reference sequence). CDR3 sequence: CAWSSGPYEQYF. DNA for the CDR3: TGTGCCTGGAGCAGCGGGCCCTACGAGCAGTACTTC. Supplemented by reference TRBV30 and TRBJ2-7, the full variable domain reads SQTIHQWPATLVQPVGSPLSLECTVEGTSNPNLYWYRQAAGRGLQLLFYSVGIGQISSEVPQNLSASRPQDRQFILSSKKLLLSDSGFYLCAWSSGPYEQYFGPGTRLTVT.

This clonotype was seen repeatedly, ten times or more. The V gene is TRBV6-2 or TRBV6-3, the J gene TRBJ2-1; D gene uncertain. The CDR3 covers 10 residues. Germline CDR1 is MNHEY and CDR2 is SVGEGT. Trimming stripped 6 bases from V and 9 bases from J, with 6 bases between. In DNA, the CDR3 is TGTGCCAGCAGGTCGGGTGAGCAGTTCTTC. Translation: CASRSGEQFF.

This clonotype has only a few counts. The chain couples TRBV7-9 to TRBJ1-1; the D gene is possibly TRBD1 (5 bases). CDR3 length: 17 residues. The germline gives CDR1 SEHNR, CDR2 FQNEAQ (reference sequence). Trimming took 1 base from V and 4 from J, leaving 19 bases between them. The CDR3 sequence: CASSLGAVPLGTTEAFF. CDR3 sequence (DNA): TGTGCCAGCAGCTTAGGGGCAGTGCCCCTGGGGACCACTGAAGCTTTCTTT.

V and J are TRBV5-5 and TRBJ1-5; 9 nucleotides match TRBD1. Losses at the gene ends were 1 base for V and 5 bases for J; bases not matched to a gene: 4. Germline-derived CDR1 and CDR2 are SGHKS and YYEKEE (reference sequence). The CDR3 has 15 amino acids. CDR3 DNA sequence: TGTGCCAGCAGCTTGACAGGACAGGGGTATCAGCCCCAGCATTTT. The encoded protein is CASSLTGQGYQPQHF. Full variable domain (rest looked up from reference TRBV5-5 and TRBJ1-5): DAGVTQSPTHLIKTRGQQVTLRCSPISGHKSVSWYQQVLGQGPQFIFQYYEKEERGRGNFPDRFSARQFPNYSSELNVNALLLGDSALYLCASSLTGQGYQPQHFGDGTRLSIL.

This clonotype has ten or more counts. The CDR3 loop is CASSLQLLAGGPSGANVLTF. The CDR3 bases are TGTGCCAGCAGCTTACAGCTGCTAGCGGGGGGGCCTTCTGGGGCCAACGTCCTGACTTTC. The V and J genes are TRBV7-3 and TRBJ2-6; 12 bases line up with TRBD2. Germline V lookup: CDR1 SGHTA, CDR2 FQGTGA. CDR3 length: 20 residues. V lost 2 bases to trimming and J lost 1 base; unmatched junction nucleotides: 9.

This clonotype was observed many times. The V and J genes are TRBV6-2 or TRBV6-3 and TRBJ2-5, with 7 positions matching TRBD2. J gave up 4 bases and V 6 bases, and 5 bases lay outside the gene matches. Germline CDR1 reads MNHEY; CDR2 reads SVGEGT. The CDR3 has 13 amino acids. CDR3 protein: CASRNGGGETQYF. The CDR3 nucleotides are TGTGCCAGCAGGAACGGCGGGGGAGAGACCCAGTACTTC.

This chain joins TRBV7-9 and TRBJ1-5, with D maybe TRBD1 (6 bases). V was clipped by 5 bases and J by 5 bases, with 16 bases between them. CDR1 is SEHNR, CDR2 FQNEAQ, per germline (reference sequence). CDR3 size: 15 residues. CDR3 loop: CASSPPEGEDQPQHF. The DNA for the CDR3 is TGTGCCAGCAGCCCGCCTGAGGGGGAGGATCAGCCCCAGCATTTT.

This clonotype was picked up many times. The chain is built from TRBV7-2 and TRBJ2-3; 12 positions match TRBD2. Trimming at V came to 3 bases and at J to 2 bases, leaving 6 bases not matched to a gene. The CDR3 extends over 17 amino acids. The germline CDR1 and CDR2 sequences are SGHTA and FQGNSA. CDR3 sequence: CASSFVGLAGSTDTQYF. The CDR3 nucleotides are TGTGCCAGCAGCTTCGTTGGACTAGCGGGATCCACAGATACGCAGTATTTT.

The sample holds many counts of this clonotype. V gene TRBV7-6 combines with J gene TRBJ2-1; D perhaps matches TRBD2 (7 bases). This CDR3 has 16 amino acids. Per the germline V gene, CDR1 is SGHVS and CDR2 is FNYEAQ. The V gene lost 3 bases and the J gene lost 4 bases, with 16 bases spanning the gap. The chain's CDR3 is CASSLPVGGQYNEQFF. The CDR3 DNA reads TGTGCCAGCAGCTTGCCGGTGGGGGGGCAATACAATGAGCAGTTCTTC. The variable domain in full, completed from reference TRBV7-6 and TRBJ2-1, reads GAGVSQSPRYKVTKRGQDVALRCDPISGHVSLYWYRQALGQGPEFLTYFNYEAQQDKSGLPNDRFSAERPEGSISTLTIQRTEQRDSAMYRCASSLPVGGQYNEQFFGPGTRLTVL.

This clonotype was counted a few times. The rearrangement links TRBV6-5 to TRBJ1-5, with D tentatively TRBD1 (5 bases). CDR1 MNHEY and CDR2 SVGAGI come from the germline V gene. The CDR3 length is 13 residues. With 6 bases removed from V and 7 bases from J, the gap between germline ends came to 13 bases. The CDR3 here is CASSFGAGQPQHF. The CDR3 DNA is TGTGCCAGCAGCTTTGGTGCAGGGCAGCCCCAGCATTTT.